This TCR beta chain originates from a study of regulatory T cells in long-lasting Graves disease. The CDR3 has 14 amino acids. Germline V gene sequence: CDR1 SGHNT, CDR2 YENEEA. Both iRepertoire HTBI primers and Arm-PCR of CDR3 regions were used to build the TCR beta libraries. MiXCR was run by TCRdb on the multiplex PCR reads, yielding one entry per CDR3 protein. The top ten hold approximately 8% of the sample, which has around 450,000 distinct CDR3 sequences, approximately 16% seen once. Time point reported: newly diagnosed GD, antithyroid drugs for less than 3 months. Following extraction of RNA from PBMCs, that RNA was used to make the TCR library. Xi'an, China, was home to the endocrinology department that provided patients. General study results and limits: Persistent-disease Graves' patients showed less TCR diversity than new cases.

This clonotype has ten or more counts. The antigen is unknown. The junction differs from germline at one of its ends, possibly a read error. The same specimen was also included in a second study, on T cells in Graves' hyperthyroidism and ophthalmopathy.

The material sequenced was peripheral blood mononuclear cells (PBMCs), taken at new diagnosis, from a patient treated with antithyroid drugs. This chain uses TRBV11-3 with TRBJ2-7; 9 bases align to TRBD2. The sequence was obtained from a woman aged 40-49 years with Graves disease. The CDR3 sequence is CASSSWTSDYEQCF. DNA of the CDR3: TGTGCCAGCAGCTCGTGGACTAGCGACTACGAGCAGTGCTTC.